This T cell receptor (beta chain) was sequenced during a study of T-cell reconstitution after alpha-beta-depleted transplantation in children (dated by TCRdb to 2016 to 2018). Broadly, across the study: The study quantitatively tracked T-cell immune reconstitution after TCRalphabeta/CD19-depleted allogeneic hematopoietic cell transplantation in children using TCR repertoire profiling.

From a lookup of the germline V gene, CDR1 and CDR2 are SNHLY and FYNNEI. The junction carries 17 bases between V and J, which are trimmed by 6 bases and 2 bases respectively. Its CDR3 holds 15 amino acids, cysteine through phenylalanine. CDR3 DNA is the only sequence kept; it has 45 bases, read in frame from the first base. Libraries were prepared through PCR. The instrument given in TCRdb is Illumina HiSeq 2500. TCR libraries were prepared with molecular barcoding, using unique molecular identifiers to normalize TCRbeta repertoire quantification. TCRdb passed the public sequencing reads through fastp at Q25 and MiXCR, retaining productive beta sequences. Rows matching on CDR3 protein sequence are summarized as one entry with the most common DNA and genes. In all, the sample holds 150,000 to 250,000 distinct CDR3 sequences, and less than 15% of those were seen once. The ten largest clones add up to less than 15% of the sample.

Concerning this clonotype: Its antigen is currently not known. Base qualities are not at hand, and no much larger clone is one base apart.

This receptor was taken from a human donor who donated a stem cell graft to a child with acute lymphoblastic leukemia. Material: PBMCs from the stem cell graft donor, obtained from the stem cell graft. The chain was built from TRBV2 and TRBJ2-7, with no D gene named confidently. The CDR3 amino acid sequence is: CASRGLDGIPYEQYF. The nucleotides read TGTGCCAGCAGGGGATTGGACGGAATCCCCTACGAGCAGTACTTC.